A single sample is the source of the 27 T cell receptor beta chains below, sequenced in a study of T cells in Graves' hyperthyroidism and ophthalmopathy. The TCR beta CDR3 regions underwent amplification using RNA transcripts as the source. A set of HTBI primers served as the primers for a first-round RT-PCR of the TCR CDR3. MiXCR, applied by TCRdb to the multiplex PCR reads, yields one record per CDR3 protein. The sample has about 250,000 distinct CDR3 sequences, over 20% seen once; the top ten hold 30% to 40%. The specimen was blood. The receptors were gathered from a middle-aged woman with Graves' ophthalmopathy.

This chain connects TRBV3-1 to TRBJ1-5; D may be TRBD1 (6 bases). Germline V gives CDR1 LGHDT, CDR2 YNNKEL (reference sequence). V lost 2 bases and J lost 3, with 8 bases in between. The CDR3 is 14 amino acids. The CDR3 DNA reads TGTGCCAGCAGCCAAACAGGGTACAATCAGCCCCAGCATTTT. Amino acid sequence: CASSQTGYNQPQHF.

The rearrangement uses TRBV20-1 and TRBJ1-1, with 8 bases fitting TRBD1. CDR1 and CDR2 from the germline V gene are DFQATT and SNEGSKA (reference sequence). The CDR3 length is 12 residues. After removal of 2 bases from V and 7 bases from J, the junction contained 3 bases not matched to a gene. The CDR3: CSARTGGFEAFF. CDR3 in DNA: TGCAGTGCTAGAACAGGGGGATTTGAAGCTTTCTTT.

This clonotype was observed at least ten times. The junction departs from germline at one end; a sequencing error may be responsible. The chain has TRBV12-3 or TRBV12-4 and TRBJ1-1; D not resolved. CDR3 length: 10 amino acids. The CDR3 DNA reads TGTGCCAGCAGTTTAACGGCGCAAAAGTTT. Translated, it gives CASSLTAQKF.

This clonotype has ten or more counts. CDR3 DNA sequence: TGTGCCAGCAGCTTAGCGGGTCGGAGTGCCCTCTATGGCTACACCTTC. It translates to CASSLAGRSALYGYTF. The chain is built from TRBV7-2 and TRBJ1-2; D unclear. Germline V gene lookup returns CDR1 SGHTA and CDR2 FQGNSA. CDR3 length: 16 amino acids. V was cut by 0 bases and J by 4 bases, with 15 bases left in between.

This clonotype was observed at least ten times. The chain recombines TRBV5-4 with TRBJ1-2; D perhaps matches TRBD1 (5 bases). CDR3 length: 14 amino acids. Trimming cost V 3 bases and J 8 bases, with 17 bases left between them. Germline V gene data show CDR1 as SGHNT and CDR2 as YYREEE (reference sequence). CDR3 residues: CASSSAWGERGYTF. As DNA, the CDR3 is TGTGCCAGCAGCTCCGCTTGGGGGGAACGGGGCTACACCTTC.

V and J are TRBV9 and TRBJ1-1; the match to TRBD1 covers 7 bases. Looked up from germline, CDR1 is SGDLS and CDR2 is YYNGEE. The CDR3 totals 15 residues. The V gene end was trimmed by 5 bases and the J gene end by 4 bases; junction bases not matched to a gene: 11. CDR3 loop: CASSDWTGPSTEAFF. The CDR3 nucleotides are TGTGCCAGCAGTGATTGGACAGGTCCGTCCACTGAAGCTTTCTTT.

This clonotype was detected a few times. Here the CDR3 reads CASSNPGYGSYEQYF. CDR3 nucleotides: TGTGCCAGCAGTAATCCAGGGTACGGCTCCTACGAGCAGTACTTC. The gene calls are TRBV28 and TRBJ2-7, with a tentative D call TRBD1 (5 bases). The CDR3 totals 15 residues. Germline V gene sequence: CDR1 MDHEN, CDR2 SYDVKM. The V and J ends lost 5 bases and 0 bases respectively, with 14 bases between them.

This clonotype was detected many times. V usage is TRBV6-5 and J usage is TRBJ1-5; possibly TRBD1 for D (6 bases). The CDR3 has 15 residues. CDR1 and CDR2 from the germline V gene are MNHEY and SVGAGI. The V end was cut by 0 bases, the J end by 4 bases, with 10 bases between. In DNA form, the CDR3 reads TGTGCCAGCAGTTACTCGGACAGATTAAATCAGCCCCAGCATTTT. This sequence encodes CASSYSDRLNQPQHF.

This clonotype came up many times. The rearrangement uses TRBV28 and TRBJ2-7, with D unresolved. CDR3 size: 12 residues. Germline loops: CDR1 MDHEN, CDR2 SYDVKM. V was trimmed by 6 bases and J by 2 bases, leaving 8 bases between them. The CDR3 here is CASRVAPYEQYF. The CDR3 nucleotides are TGTGCCAGCAGGGTCGCCCCCTACGAGCAGTACTTC.

Many counts were recorded for this clonotype. The chain couples TRBV20-1 to TRBJ2-7, with D possibly TRBD1 on 5 matching bases. This CDR3 is 14 amino acids long. V dropped 0 bases and J dropped 2 bases, with 11 bases sitting between them. Germline CDR1 and CDR2: DFQATT and SNEGSKA (reference sequence). The CDR3 DNA sequence: TGCAGTGCTAGAGATCCAGGGAACCCCTACGAGCAGTACTTC. Encoded protein: CSARDPGNPYEQYF.

About this clonotype itself: This CDR3 is missing its conserved last phenylalanine or tryptophan, likely due to a read error. The limits of the CDR3 on the DNA are not certain, so only TCRdb's listed CDR3 is given. The rearrangement links TRBV5-1 to TRBJ2-7; TRBD1, the D gene given by the table, was not confirmed from the DNA. The CDR3 is made up of 9 amino acids, end residues included. Germline V gene lookup returns CDR1 SGHRS and CDR2 YFSETQ. The CDR3 loop is CASSWNRGG.

This sequence joins TRBV6-1 and TRBJ2-7, with D unclear. CDR3 length equals 13 residues. The V gene's germline CDR1 is MNHNS and CDR2 SASEGT. V dropped 5 bases and J dropped 3 bases, with 11 bases sitting between them. CDR3 DNA: TGTGCCAGCAGTACAGCACTAAACTACGAGCAGTACTTC. This translates into CASSTALNYEQYF.

The V gene is TRBV6-1, the J gene TRBJ1-2; D not resolved. This CDR3 has 11 residues. Trimming removed 4 bases from V and 8 bases from J, with 8 bases in between. Germline V gives CDR1 MNHNS, CDR2 SASEGT. This CDR3 reads CASSAGRGYTF. The CDR3 DNA sequence: TGTGCCAGCAGTGCGGGGAGGGGCTACACCTTC.

Ten or more counts support this clonotype. The chain links TRBV27 to TRBJ1-6; D might be TRBD1 (6 bases). The CDR3 sequence is 15 residues long. V shed 7 bases and J shed 10 bases, with 20 bases lying between them. From germline, CDR1 is MNHEY and CDR2 SMNVEV (reference sequence). CDR3 amino acids: CASTPGGPGASPLHF. CDR3 in DNA: TGTGCCAGCACCCCGGGGGGCCCGGGCGCCTCACCCCTCCACTTT.

The table lists this clonotype with many counts. The V call is TRBV12-3 or TRBV12-4, the J call TRBJ2-5; D uncertain. This CDR3 has 13 residues. Trimming cost V 7 bases and J 5 bases, with 14 bases left between them. The DNA for the CDR3 is TGTGCCAGCAACCTGGCAGGTGGGGAGACCCAGTACTTC. Its protein product is CASNLAGGETQYF.

This clonotype was detected only once. The chain uses TRBV12-5 and TRBJ1-2; 7 bases fit TRBD1. This CDR3 region has 13 residues. The trim removed 3 bases at V and 6 bases at J, leaving 4 bases unmatched. Germline loops: CDR1 LGHNT, CDR2 FRNRAP. Written as DNA, the CDR3 is TGTGCTAGTGGTTTCTACAGGGGCGATGGCTACACCTTC. This gives the protein CASGFYRGDGYTF.

This clonotype has at least ten counts. The gene calls are TRBV20-1 and TRBJ2-5, with 7 bases lining up with TRBD2. V was clipped by 8 bases and J by 5 bases; unmatched bases: 8. The CDR3 consists of 12 residues. Germline loops: CDR1 DFQATT, CDR2 SNEGSKA (reference sequence). CDR3 DNA: TGCAGTACCAGCGGGGAGTTCGAGACCCAGTACTTC. Encoded protein: CSTSGEFETQYF.

This clonotype was seen at least ten times. The gene calls are TRBV20-1 and TRBJ2-5; the match to TRBD1 covers 8 bases. Germline V CDR1 and CDR2: DFQATT, SNEGSKA (reference sequence). V trimming: 6 bases; J trimming: 2 bases; junction bases outside the gene matches: 14. The CDR3 runs to 16 residues. The CDR3 DNA follows: TGCAGTGCCCTGGACCGATACCGGGACAGGCAAGAGACCCAGTACTTC. Its protein product is CSALDRYRDRQETQYF.

This clonotype was picked up many times. The CDR3 nucleotides read TGTGCCACCGAGACAGGGGATGGAAACACCATATATTTT. Its protein is CATETGDGNTIYF. This rearrangement joins TRBV15 to TRBJ1-3; 8 nucleotides agree with TRBD1. With 8 bases clipped from V and 3 bases from J, the junction kept 3 bases outside the gene matches. This CDR3 is built from 13 residues. In germline, CDR1 is LNHNV, CDR2 YYDKDF (reference sequence).

This clonotype has only a few counts. The chain joins TRBV12-3 or TRBV12-4 to TRBJ2-7; 7 nucleotides match TRBD2. This CDR3 is 14 amino acids long. Losses at the gene ends were 5 bases for V and 5 bases for J; bases not matched to a gene: 9. CDR3 coding DNA: TGTGCCAGCAGTCCCATCGCGGGGGAGAACGAGCAGTACTTC. Protein product: CASSPIAGENEQYF.

This clonotype has a count of ten or more. This chain joins TRBV6-2 or TRBV6-3 and TRBJ2-7, with D maybe TRBD2 (5 bases). V lost 2 bases and J 4 bases, leaving 9 bases between the germline ends. Germline CDR1 and CDR2: MNHEY and SVGEGT. The CDR3 extends over 13 amino acids. The CDR3 region is CASSYGRRYEQYF. CDR3 nucleotide sequence: TGTGCCAGCAGTTACGGTCGGAGGTACGAGCAGTACTTC.

This clonotype occurred many times. The J gene is TRBJ2-7, the V gene TRBV10-1, with unresolved D. Germline assignment: CDR1 WNHNN and CDR2 SYGVQD (reference sequence). The V end lost 2 bases, the J end lost 2 bases, and 10 bases lay between the germline ends. This CDR3 comprises 14 residues. Written as DNA, the CDR3 is TGCGCCAGCAGTGAGATTTATAGGGCCTACGAGCAGTACTTC. It encodes CASSEIYRAYEQYF.

This clonotype was seen ten or more times. The chain joins TRBV19 to TRBJ1-5, with a possible D match to TRBD1 (5 bases). V lost 7 bases, J lost 2 bases, and 21 bases lay in between. The CDR3 length is 17 residues. Germline assignment: CDR1 LNHDA and CDR2 SQIVND (reference sequence). The CDR3 coding sequence is TGTGCCAGTACCACCCCCGGGGCAGGGAAGGGCAATCAGCCCCAGCATTTT. It specifies CASTTPGAGKGNQPQHF.

This clonotype was recorded many times. V is TRBV11-2 and J is TRBJ1-1; possibly TRBD1 for D (6 bases). V was cut by 5 bases and J by 11 bases, with 15 bases left in between. CDR1 SGHAT and CDR2 FQNNGV come from the germline V gene. The CDR3 has 12 residues. The CDR3 sequence is CASSRYWGAAFF. The CDR3 nucleotides are TGTGCCAGCAGCAGATACTGGGGGGCGGCTTTCTTT.

J is TRBJ2-5 and V is TRBV7-2, with a weak D call TRBD2 (5 bases). The length of the CDR3 is 14 residues. CDR1 SGHTA and CDR2 FQGNSA come from the germline V gene. Trimming stripped 5 bases from V and 5 bases from J, with 15 bases between. The DNA of the CDR3 is TGTGCCAGCAGCCCGGACTGGTTACAGGAGACCCAGTACTTC. This gives the protein CASSPDWLQETQYF. The full variable domain, rest sourced from reference TRBV7-2 and TRBJ2-5, is GAGVSQSPSNKVTEKGKDVELRCDPISGHTALYWYRQSLGQGLEFLIYFQGNSAPDKSGLPSDRFSAERTGGSVSTLTIQRTQQEDSAVYLCASSPDWLQETQYFGPGTRLLVL.

This clonotype was seen repeatedly, ten times or more. The chain couples TRBV11-1 to TRBJ2-6, with D unresolved. Germline assignment: CDR1 SGHAT and CDR2 FQDESV (reference sequence). V was trimmed by 3 bases and J by 0 bases, leaving 6 bases between them. This CDR3 comprises 15 residues. The CDR3 loop reads CASSFYLSGANVLTF. The CDR3 coding sequence is TGTGCCAGCAGCTTTTATCTCTCTGGGGCCAACGTCCTGACTTTC. Supplemented by reference TRBV11-1 and TRBJ2-6, the full variable domain reads EAEVAQSPRYKITEKSQAVAFWCDPISGHATLYWYRQILGQGPELLVQFQDESVVDDSQLPKDRFSAERLKGVDSTLKIQPAELGDSAMYLCASSFYLSGANVLTFGAGSRLTVL.

This clonotype came up many times. V and J are TRBV19 and TRBJ2-7, with TRBD2 matching over 7 bases. J was trimmed by 2 bases and V by 3 bases; bases with no gene match: 7. Germline V gene data show CDR1 as LNHDA and CDR2 as SQIVND (reference sequence). CDR3 size: 15 residues. In DNA form, the CDR3 reads TGTGCCAGTAGTATGAGAGACGGGGGGACCTACGAGCAGTACTTC. The encoded protein is CASSMRDGGTYEQYF.